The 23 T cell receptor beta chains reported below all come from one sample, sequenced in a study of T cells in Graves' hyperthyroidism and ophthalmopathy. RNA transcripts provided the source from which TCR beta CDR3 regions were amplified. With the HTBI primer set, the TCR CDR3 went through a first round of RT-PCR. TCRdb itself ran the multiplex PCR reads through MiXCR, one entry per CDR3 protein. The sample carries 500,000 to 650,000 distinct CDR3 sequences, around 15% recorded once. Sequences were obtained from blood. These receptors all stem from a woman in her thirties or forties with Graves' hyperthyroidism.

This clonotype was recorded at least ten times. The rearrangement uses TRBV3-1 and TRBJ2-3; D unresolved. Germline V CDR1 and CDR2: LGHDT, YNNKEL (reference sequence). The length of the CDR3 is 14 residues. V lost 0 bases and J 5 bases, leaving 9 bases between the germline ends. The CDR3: CASSQDHYLDTQYF. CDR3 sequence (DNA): TGTGCCAGCAGCCAAGACCACTATCTAGATACGCAGTATTTT.

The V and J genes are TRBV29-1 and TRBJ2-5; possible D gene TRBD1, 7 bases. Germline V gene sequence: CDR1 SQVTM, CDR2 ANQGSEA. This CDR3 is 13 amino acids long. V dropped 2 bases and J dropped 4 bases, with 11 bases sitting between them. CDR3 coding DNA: TGCAGCGTTGAACCCCAGGGGGGAGAGACCCAGTACTTC. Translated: CSVEPQGGETQYF.

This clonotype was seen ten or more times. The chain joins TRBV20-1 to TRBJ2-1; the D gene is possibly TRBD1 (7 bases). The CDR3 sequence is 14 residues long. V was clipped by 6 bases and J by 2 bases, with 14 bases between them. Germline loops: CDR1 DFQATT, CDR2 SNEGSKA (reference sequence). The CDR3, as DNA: TGCAGTGCCCTCGACAGGGAGGCCTACAATGAGCAGTTCTTC. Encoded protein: CSALDREAYNEQFF.

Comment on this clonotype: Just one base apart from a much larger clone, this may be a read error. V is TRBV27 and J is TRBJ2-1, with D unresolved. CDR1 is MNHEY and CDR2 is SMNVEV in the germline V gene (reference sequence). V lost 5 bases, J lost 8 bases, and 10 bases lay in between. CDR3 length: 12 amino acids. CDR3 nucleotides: TGTGCCAGCAGTGAGCAGACCCATGAGCAGTTCTTC. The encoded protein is CASSEQTHEQFF.

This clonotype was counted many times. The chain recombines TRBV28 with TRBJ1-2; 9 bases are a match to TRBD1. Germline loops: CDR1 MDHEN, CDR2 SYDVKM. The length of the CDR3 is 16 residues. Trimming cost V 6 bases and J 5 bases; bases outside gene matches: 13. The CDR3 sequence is CASSYGQGLTIYGYTF. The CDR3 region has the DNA TGTGCCAGCAGCTATGGACAGGGGCTAACAATTTATGGCTACACCTTC.

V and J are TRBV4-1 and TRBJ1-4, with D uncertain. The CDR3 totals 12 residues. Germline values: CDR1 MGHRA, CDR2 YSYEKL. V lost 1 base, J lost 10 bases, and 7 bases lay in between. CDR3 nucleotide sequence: TGCGCCAGCAGCCAAGTCCCGGTAAAACTGTTTTTT. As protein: CASSQVPVKLFF.

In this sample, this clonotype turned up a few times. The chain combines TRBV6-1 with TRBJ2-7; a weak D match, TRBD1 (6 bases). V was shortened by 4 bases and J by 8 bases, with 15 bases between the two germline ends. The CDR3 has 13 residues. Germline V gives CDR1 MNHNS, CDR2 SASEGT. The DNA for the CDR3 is TGTGCCAGCAGTGTAGACCAGGGGCCCAAGCAGTACTTC. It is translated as CASSVDQGPKQYF.

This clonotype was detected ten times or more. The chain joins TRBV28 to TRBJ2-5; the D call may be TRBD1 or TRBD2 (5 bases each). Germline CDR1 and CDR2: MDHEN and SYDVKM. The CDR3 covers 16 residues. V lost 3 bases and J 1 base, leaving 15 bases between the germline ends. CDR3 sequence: CASSFPTVEVQETQYF. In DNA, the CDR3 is TGTGCCAGCAGTTTCCCGACAGTGGAGGTCCAAGAGACCCAGTACTTC. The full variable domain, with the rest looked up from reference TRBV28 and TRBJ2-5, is DVKVTQSSRYLVKRTGEKVFLECVQDMDHENMFWYRQDPGLGLRLIYFSYDVKMKEKGDIPEGYSVSREKKERFSLILESASTNQTSMYLCASSFPTVEVQETQYFGPGTRLLVL.

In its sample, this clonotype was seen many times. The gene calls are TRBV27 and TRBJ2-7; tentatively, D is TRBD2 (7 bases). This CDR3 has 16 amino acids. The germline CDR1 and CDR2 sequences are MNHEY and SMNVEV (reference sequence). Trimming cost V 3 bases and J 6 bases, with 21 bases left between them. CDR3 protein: CASSFPGGPTKSEQYF. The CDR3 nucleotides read TGTGCCAGCAGTTTTCCGGGGGGCCCAACCAAATCCGAGCAGTACTTC.

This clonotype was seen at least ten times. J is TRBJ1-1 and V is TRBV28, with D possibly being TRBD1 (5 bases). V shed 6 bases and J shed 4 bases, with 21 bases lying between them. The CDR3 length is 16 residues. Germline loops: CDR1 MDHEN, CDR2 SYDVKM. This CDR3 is CASSPMGGGSGTEAFF. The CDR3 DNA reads TGTGCCAGCAGCCCTATGGGGGGGGGATCAGGCACTGAAGCTTTCTTT. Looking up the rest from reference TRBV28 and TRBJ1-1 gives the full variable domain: DVKVTQSSRYLVKRTGEKVFLECVQDMDHENMFWYRQDPGLGLRLIYFSYDVKMKEKGDIPEGYSVSREKKERFSLILESASTNQTSMYLCASSPMGGGSGTEAFFGQGTRLTVV.

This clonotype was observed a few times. The CDR3 region has the DNA TGTGCCAGCTCACCAGGGACTATCTTCTCTGGGGCCAACGTCCTGACTTTC. This sequence encodes CASSPGTIFSGANVLTF. V and J are TRBV18 and TRBJ2-6; 7 nucleotides align to TRBD2. Germline CDR1 and CDR2: KGHSH and LQKENI. The CDR3 has 17 amino acids. Trimming cost V 2 bases and J 0 bases; bases outside gene matches: 4.

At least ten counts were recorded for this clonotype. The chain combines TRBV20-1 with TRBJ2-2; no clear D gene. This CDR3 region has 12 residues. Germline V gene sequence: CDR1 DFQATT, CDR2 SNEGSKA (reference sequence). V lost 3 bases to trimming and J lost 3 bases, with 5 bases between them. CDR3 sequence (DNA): TGCAGTGCTAGGTTGGACACCGGGGAGCTGTTTTTT. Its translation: CSARLDTGELFF.

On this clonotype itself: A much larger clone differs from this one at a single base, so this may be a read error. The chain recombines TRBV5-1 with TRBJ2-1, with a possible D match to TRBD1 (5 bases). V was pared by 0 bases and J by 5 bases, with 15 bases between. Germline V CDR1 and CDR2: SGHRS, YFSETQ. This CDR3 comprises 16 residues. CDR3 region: CASSLEGNTNHNEQFF. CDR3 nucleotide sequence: TGCGCCAGCAGCTTGGAGGGGAACACTAATCACAATGAGCAGTTCTTC.

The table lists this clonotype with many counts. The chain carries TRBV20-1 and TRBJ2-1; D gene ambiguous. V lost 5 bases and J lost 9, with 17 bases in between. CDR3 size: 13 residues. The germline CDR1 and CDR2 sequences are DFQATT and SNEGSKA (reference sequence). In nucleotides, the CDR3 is TGCAGTGCTTTGCCTCGACCGACCGGTGAGCAGTTCTTC. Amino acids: CSALPRPTGEQFF.

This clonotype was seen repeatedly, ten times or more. DNA for the CDR3: TGTGCCAGCAGCTTAGGACTAGCGGGAGAGGGGCAGTACTTC. Residues: CASSLGLAGEGQYF. The chain is built from TRBV11-3 and TRBJ2-7, with TRBD2 matching 12 bases. Germline trimming cut 1 base from V and 9 bases from J; bases unmatched to any gene: 4. The CDR3 is 14 amino acids. The germline V gene encodes CDR1 SGHNT and CDR2 YENEEA.

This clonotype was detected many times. CDR3 in amino acids: CASSRLTHQHF. CDR3 DNA sequence: TGTGCCAGCAGTCGACTTACCCACCAGCATTTT. V and J are TRBV6-2 or TRBV6-3 and TRBJ1-5; D is undetermined. V shed 5 bases and J shed 12 bases, with 11 bases lying between them. Per the germline V gene, CDR1 is MNHEY and CDR2 is SVGEGT. The CDR3 has 11 residues.

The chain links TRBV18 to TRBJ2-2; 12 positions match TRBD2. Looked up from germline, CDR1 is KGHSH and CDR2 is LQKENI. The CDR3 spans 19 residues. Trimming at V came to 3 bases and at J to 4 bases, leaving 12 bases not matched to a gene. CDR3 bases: TGTGCCAGCTCACCCTCCGGACTAGCGGGATCGGGGAGCACCGGGGAGCTGTTTTTT. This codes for CASSPSGLAGSGSTGELFF.

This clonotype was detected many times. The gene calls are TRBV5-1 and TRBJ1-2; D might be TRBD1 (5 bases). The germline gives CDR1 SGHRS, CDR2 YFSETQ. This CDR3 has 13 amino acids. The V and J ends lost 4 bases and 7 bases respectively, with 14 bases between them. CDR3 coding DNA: TGCGCCAGCAGCCCGGGGACGGAACTTGGCTACACCTTC. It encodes CASSPGTELGYTF.

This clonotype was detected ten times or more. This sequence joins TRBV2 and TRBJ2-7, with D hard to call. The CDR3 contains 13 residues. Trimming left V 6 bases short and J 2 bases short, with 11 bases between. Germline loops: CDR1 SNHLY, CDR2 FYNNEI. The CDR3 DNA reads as TGTGCCAGCAGCTTTTTTGGAACCTACGAGCAGTACTTC. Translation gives CASSFFGTYEQYF.

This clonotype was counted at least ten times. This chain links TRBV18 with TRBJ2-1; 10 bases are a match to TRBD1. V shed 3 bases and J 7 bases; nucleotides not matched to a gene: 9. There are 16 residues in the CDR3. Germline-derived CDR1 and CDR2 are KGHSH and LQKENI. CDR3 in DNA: TGTGCCAGCTCACCCCGATCGGGACAGGGGTTGAATGAGCAGTTCTTC. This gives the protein CASSPRSGQGLNEQFF.

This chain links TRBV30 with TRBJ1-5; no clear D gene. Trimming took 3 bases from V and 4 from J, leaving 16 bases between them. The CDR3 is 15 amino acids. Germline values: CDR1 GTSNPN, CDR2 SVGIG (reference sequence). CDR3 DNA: TGTGCCTGGAGGTCCACCGGGGTCAGGAATCAGCCCCAGCATTTT. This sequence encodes CAWRSTGVRNQPQHF.

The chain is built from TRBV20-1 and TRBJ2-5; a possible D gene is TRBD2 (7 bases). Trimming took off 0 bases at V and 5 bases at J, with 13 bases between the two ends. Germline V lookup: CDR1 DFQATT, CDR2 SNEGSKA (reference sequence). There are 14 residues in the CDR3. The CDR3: CSARELRGGETQYF. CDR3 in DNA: TGCAGTGCTAGAGAGCTCAGGGGAGGGGAGACCCAGTACTTC.

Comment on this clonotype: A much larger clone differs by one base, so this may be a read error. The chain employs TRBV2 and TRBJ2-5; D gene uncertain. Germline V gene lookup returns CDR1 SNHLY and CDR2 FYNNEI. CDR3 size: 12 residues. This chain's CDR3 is CATQEFQGTQYF. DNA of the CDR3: TGTGCCACTCAAGAGTTCCAAGGGACCCAGTACTTC.